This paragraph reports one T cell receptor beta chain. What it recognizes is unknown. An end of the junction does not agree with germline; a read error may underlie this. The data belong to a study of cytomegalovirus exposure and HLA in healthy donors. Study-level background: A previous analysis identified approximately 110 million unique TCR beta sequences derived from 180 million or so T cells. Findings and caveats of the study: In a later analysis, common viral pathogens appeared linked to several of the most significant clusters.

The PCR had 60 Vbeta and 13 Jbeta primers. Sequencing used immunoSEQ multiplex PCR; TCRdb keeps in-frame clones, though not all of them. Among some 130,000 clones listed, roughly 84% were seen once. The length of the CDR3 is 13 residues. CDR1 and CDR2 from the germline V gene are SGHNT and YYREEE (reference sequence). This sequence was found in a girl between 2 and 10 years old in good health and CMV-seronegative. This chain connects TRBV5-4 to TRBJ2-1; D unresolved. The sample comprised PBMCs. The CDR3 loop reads CASRLGRSNEQFF. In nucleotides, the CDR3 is TGTGCCAGCAGATTGGGAAGGAGCAATGAGCAGTTCTTC.